Below are 8 T cell receptor beta chains sequenced from a single sample in a study of control samples from healthy donors and cancer patients. Sequencing used immunoSEQ multiplex PCR; TCRdb keeps in-frame clones, though not all of them. The repertoire has more than 30,000 clones, around four fifths of them found once; the top ten carry roughly a fifth. Sequenced sample: PBMCs. Source of these receptors: a woman aged 55-69 years with lung cancer.

The rearrangement uses TRBV18 and TRBJ2-7, with D perhaps matching TRBD1 (6 bases). V lost 5 bases and J 5 bases, leaving 16 bases between the germline ends. There are 14 residues in the CDR3. Germline CDR1 is KGHSH and CDR2 is LQKENI. The CDR3 DNA reads as TGTGCCAGCTCAACGCCCGGGACATTGAACGAGCAGTACTTC. This codes for CASSTPGTLNEQYF.

The rearrangement links TRBV3-1 (or the pseudogene TRBV3-2) to TRBJ1-2; possible D gene TRBD1, 5 bases. The CDR3 length is 11 residues. Trimming pared 3 bases from V and 8 bases from J, leaving 7 bases between. CDR1 is LGHDT and CDR2 is YNNKEL in the germline V gene (reference sequence). The CDR3 loop is CASSQRDGYTF. The CDR3 DNA is TGTGCCAGCAGCCAGCGGGACGGCTACACCTTC.

The V gene is TRBV30, the J gene TRBJ1-6; the D gene is possibly TRBD1 (6 bases). The CDR3 sequence is 14 residues long. The V end lost 2 bases, the J end lost 8 bases, and 13 bases lay between the germline ends. Looked up from germline, CDR1 is GTSNPN and CDR2 is SVGIG (reference sequence). This CDR3 reads CAWSQGGGDSPLHF. CDR3 nucleotides: TGTGCCTGGAGTCAGGGAGGGGGAGATTCACCCCTCCACTTT.

The V call is TRBV5-1, the J call TRBJ2-3, with D tentatively TRBD1 (5 bases). The CDR3 totals 16 residues. V was shortened by 1 base and J by 0 bases, with 12 bases between the two germline ends. Looked up from germline, CDR1 is SGHRS and CDR2 is YFSETQ. The CDR3 region has the DNA TGCGCCAGCAGCTTGAACTGGGGCACTAGCACAGATACGCAGTATTTT. Its protein is CASSLNWGTSTDTQYF.

The chain uses TRBV3-1 (or the pseudogene TRBV3-2) and TRBJ2-7; D perhaps matches TRBD1 (5 bases). Germline V CDR1 and CDR2: LGHDT, YNNKEL (reference sequence). With 3 bases removed from V and 6 bases from J, the gap between germline ends came to 15 bases. The CDR3 extends over 14 amino acids. The CDR3 bases are TGTGCCAGCAGCCACTTTGGCAGGGAACGCGAGCAGTACTTC. Translated: CASSHFGREREQYF.

V usage is TRBV19 and J usage is TRBJ1-1; possible D gene TRBD1, 6 bases. CDR3 size: 13 residues. The V end was cut by 5 bases, the J end by 3 bases, with 10 bases between. The germline V gene encodes CDR1 LNHDA and CDR2 SQIVND (reference sequence). CDR3 in amino acids: CASSSQGYTEAFF. The CDR3 DNA follows: TGTGCCAGTAGTTCTCAGGGGTACACTGAAGCTTTCTTT.

To note about this clone: The sample has other DNA sequences that encode this CDR3 too. The CDR3 region is CASSLRQGGTEAFF. In nucleotides, the CDR3 is TGTGCCAGCAGCCTGCGACAGGGTGGAACTGAAGCTTTCTTT. The chain joins TRBV3-1 (or the pseudogene TRBV3-2) to TRBJ1-1; 7 nucleotides agree with TRBD1. The V gene's germline CDR1 is LGHDT and CDR2 YNNKEL (reference sequence). The CDR3 loop spans 14 amino acids. The J segment lost 5 bases and the V segment lost 4 bases, leaving 7 bases of the junction unmatched.

The J gene is TRBJ2-7, the V gene TRBV4-2, with 7 positions matching TRBD1. In germline, CDR1 is LGHNA, CDR2 YNFKEQ. V lost 4 bases, J lost 3 bases, and 12 bases stayed unmatched. CDR3 length equals 16 residues. As DNA, the CDR3 is TGTGCCAGCAGCCCACAGACCGGGACAGTGATCTACGAGCAGTACTTC. Translated: CASSPQTGTVIYEQYF.